Sequencing of this T cell receptor beta chain was carried out in a study of blood T cell repertoires in COVID-19. About the study: Sites across the United States, Italy and Spain contributed samples from acute and convalescent COVID-19. T cells, B-cell-depleted T cells, or PBMCs provided the cDNA or gDNA that served as material.

This CDR3 contains 17 residues. V shed 2 bases and J 6 bases; nucleotides not matched to a gene: 5. In germline, CDR1 is SGHTA, CDR2 FQGNSA. Original analysis: Reference gene primer amplification gave estimated nucleated cell counts. Measured with immunoSEQ multiplex PCR; TCRdb has only the in-frame clones, and not every one. V and J calls and clone size are given by that table; D and trimming were obtained from the DNA. The data show approximately 100,000 clones, about 85% seen once. Sequences were obtained from peripheral blood. This clonotype originated in an elderly man with acute or convalescent COVID-19. The rearrangement joins TRBV7-2 to TRBJ2-1; 15 positions match TRBD2. The CDR3: CASSLRGLAGGRNEQFF. In DNA, the CDR3 is TGTGCCAGCAGCTTAAGGGGACTAGCGGGAGGACGCAATGAGCAGTTCTTC.